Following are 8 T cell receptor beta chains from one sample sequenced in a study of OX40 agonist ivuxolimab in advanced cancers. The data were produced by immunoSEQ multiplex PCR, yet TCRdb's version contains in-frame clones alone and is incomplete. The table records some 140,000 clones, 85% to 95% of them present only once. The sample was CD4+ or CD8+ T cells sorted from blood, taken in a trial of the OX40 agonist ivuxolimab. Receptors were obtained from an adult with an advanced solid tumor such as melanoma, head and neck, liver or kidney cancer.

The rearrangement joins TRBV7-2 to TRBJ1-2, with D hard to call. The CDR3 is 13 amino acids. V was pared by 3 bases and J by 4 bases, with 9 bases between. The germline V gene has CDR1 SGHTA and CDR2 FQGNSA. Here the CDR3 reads CASSFPGPYGYTF. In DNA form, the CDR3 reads TGTGCCAGCAGCTTTCCCGGGCCCTATGGCTACACCTTC.

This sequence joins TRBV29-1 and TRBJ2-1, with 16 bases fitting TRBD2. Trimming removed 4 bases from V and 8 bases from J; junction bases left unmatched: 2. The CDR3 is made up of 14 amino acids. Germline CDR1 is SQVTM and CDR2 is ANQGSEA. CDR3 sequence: CSVAGTSGGDEQFF. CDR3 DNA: TGCAGCGTTGCCGGGACTAGCGGGGGGGATGAGCAGTTCTTC.

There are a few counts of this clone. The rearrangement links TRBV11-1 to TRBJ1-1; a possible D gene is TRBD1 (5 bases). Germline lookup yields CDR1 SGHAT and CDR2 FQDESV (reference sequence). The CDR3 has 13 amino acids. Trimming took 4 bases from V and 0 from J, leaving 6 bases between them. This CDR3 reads CASSWGMNTEAFF. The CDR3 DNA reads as TGTGCCAGCAGCTGGGGGATGAACACTGAAGCTTTCTTT.

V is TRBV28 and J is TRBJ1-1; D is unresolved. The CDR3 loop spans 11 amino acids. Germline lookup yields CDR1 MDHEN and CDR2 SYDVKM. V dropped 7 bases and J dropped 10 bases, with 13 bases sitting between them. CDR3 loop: CASINGVVAFF. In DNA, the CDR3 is TGTGCCAGCATTAATGGGGTAGTAGCTTTCTTT. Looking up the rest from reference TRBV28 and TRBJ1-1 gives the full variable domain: DVKVTQSSRYLVKRTGEKVFLECVQDMDHENMFWYRQDPGLGLRLIYFSYDVKMKEKGDIPEGYSVSREKKERFSLILESASTNQTSMYLCASINGVVAFFGQGTRLTVV.

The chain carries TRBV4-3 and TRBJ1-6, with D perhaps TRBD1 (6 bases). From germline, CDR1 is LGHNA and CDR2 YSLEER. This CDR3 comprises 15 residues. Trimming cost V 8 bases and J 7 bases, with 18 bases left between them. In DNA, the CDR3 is TGCGCCAGCGCCCCGTCCGGGACACTGAATTCACCCCTCCACTTT. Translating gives CASAPSGTLNSPLHF.

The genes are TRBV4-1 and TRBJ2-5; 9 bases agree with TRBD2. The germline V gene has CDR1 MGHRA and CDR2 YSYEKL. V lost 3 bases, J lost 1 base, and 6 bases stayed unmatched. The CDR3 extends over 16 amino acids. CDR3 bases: TGCGCCAGCAGCCAGGAGGCGGGGGGGCCCCAAGAGACCCAGTACTTC. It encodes CASSQEAGGPQETQYF.

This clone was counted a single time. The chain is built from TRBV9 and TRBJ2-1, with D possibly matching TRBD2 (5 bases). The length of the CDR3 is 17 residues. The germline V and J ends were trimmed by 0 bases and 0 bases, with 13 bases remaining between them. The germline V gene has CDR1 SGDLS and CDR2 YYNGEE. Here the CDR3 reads CASSVGIANPSYNEQFF. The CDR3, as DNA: TGTGCCAGCAGCGTAGGTATAGCGAACCCCTCCTACAATGAGCAGTTCTTC.

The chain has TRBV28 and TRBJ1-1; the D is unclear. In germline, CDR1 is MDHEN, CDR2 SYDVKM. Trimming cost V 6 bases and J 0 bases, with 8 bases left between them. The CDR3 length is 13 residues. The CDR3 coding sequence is TGTGCCAGCAGGACTGGGGTGAACACTGAAGCTTTCTTT. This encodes CASRTGVNTEAFF.